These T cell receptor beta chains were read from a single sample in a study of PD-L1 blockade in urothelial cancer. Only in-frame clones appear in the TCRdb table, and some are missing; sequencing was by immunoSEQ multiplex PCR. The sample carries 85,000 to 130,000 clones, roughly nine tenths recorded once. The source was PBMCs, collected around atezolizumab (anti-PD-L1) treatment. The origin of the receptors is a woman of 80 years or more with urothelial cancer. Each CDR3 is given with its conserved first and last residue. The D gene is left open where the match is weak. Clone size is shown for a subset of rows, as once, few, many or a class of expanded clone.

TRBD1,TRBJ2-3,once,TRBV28,CASTSGQGSPDTQYF,TGTGCCAGCACATCGGGACAGGGATCTCCAGATACGCAGTATTTT
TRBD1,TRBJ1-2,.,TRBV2,CASSVGTGPGYGYTF,TGTGCCAGCAGTGTGGGGACAGGGCCGGGTTATGGCTACACCTTC
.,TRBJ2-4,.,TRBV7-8,CASSLSRVAKNIQYF,TGTGCCAGCAGCTTATCCCGGGTAGCCAAAAACATTCAGTACTTC
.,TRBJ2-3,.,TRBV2,CASTGLRGTDTQYF,TGTGCCAGCACCGGCCTGAGGGGCACAGATACGCAGTATTTT
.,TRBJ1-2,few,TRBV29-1,CSVEHSYYGYTF,TGCAGCGTTGAGCACAGCTACTATGGCTACACCTTC
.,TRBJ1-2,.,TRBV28,CASSSTGDYGNYGYTF,TGTGCCAGCAGCTCGACAGGAGATTACGGGAACTATGGCTACACCTTC
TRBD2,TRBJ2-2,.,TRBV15,CATSRAGRGTSNTGELFF,TGTGCCACCAGCAGAGCTGGGCGGGGGACTAGCAACACCGGGGAGCTGTTTTTT
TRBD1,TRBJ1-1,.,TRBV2,CAIKGQGGTEAFF,TGTGCCATTAAGGGACAGGGAGGGACTGAAGCTTTCTTT
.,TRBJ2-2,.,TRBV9,CASSGAGQNTGELFF,TGTGCCAGCAGCGGGGCGGGGCAGAACACCGGGGAGCTGTTTTTT
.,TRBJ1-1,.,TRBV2,CASSTETEAFF,TGTGCCAGCAGTACTGAGACTGAAGCTTTCTTT
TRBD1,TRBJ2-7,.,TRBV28,CASSLQGAPYEQYF,TGTGCCAGCAGTTTACAGGGGGCTCCCTACGAGCAGTACTTC
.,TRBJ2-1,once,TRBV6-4,CASSVQGGHNEQFF,TGTGCCAGCAGTGTACAGGGGGGGCACAATGAGCAGTTCTTC
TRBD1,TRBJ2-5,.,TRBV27,CASSTDRTPPETQYF,TGTGCCAGCAGTACGGACAGGACGCCCCCAGAGACCCAGTACTTC
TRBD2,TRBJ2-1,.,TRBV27,CASTQPAGVGYNEQFF,TGTGCCAGCACACAACCAGCGGGAGTCGGCTACAATGAGCAGTTCTTC
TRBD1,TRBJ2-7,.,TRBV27,CASNPRTGPTYEQYF,TGTGCCAGCAACCCGCGGACAGGGCCCACCTACGAGCAGTACTTC
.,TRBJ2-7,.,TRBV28,CASSLNRKTYEQYF,TGTGCCAGCAGTCTTAACAGGAAAACCTACGAGCAGTACTTC
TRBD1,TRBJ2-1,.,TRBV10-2,CASSESQGVLYNEQFF,TGCGCCAGCAGTGAGTCCCAGGGGGTTCTCTACAATGAGCAGTTCTTC
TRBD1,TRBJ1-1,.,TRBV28,CATGQGMNTEAFF,TGTGCCACCGGACAGGGGATGAACACTGAAGCTTTCTTT
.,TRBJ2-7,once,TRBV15,CATSRDLSSFYEQYF,TGTGCCACCAGCAGAGATCTTTCGAGTTTCTACGAGCAGTACTTC
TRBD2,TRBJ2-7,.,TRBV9,CASSVSGTSPGEQYF,TGTGCCAGCAGCGTTAGCGGGACCTCCCCGGGCGAGCAGTACTTC
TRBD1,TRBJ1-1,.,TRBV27,CASSFTGTGTEAFF,TGTGCCAGCAGTTTTACGGGGACAGGCACTGAAGCTTTCTTT
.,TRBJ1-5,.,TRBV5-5,CASNQEGGNRPQHF,TGTGCCAGCAACCAAGAGGGGGGGAATCGGCCCCAGCATTTT
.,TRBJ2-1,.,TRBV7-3,CASSLSSAGSYNEQFF,TGTGCCAGCAGCTTAAGTTCGGCAGGGTCCTACAATGAGCAGTTCTTC
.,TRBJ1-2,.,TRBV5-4,CASSPTGFHGYTF,TGTGCCAGCAGTCCCACAGGGTTTCATGGCTACACCTTC
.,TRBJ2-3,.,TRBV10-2,CASSESRVAQYF,TGCGCCAGCAGTGAGTCCAGGGTTGCGCAGTATTTT
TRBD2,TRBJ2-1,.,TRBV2,CASSVVASGRDEQFF,TGTGCCAGCAGTGTTGTAGCTAGCGGAAGGGATGAGCAGTTCTTC
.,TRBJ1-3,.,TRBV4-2,CASSQETATASGNTIYF,TGTGCCAGCAGCCAAGAGACAGCTACCGCCTCTGGAAACACCATATATTTT